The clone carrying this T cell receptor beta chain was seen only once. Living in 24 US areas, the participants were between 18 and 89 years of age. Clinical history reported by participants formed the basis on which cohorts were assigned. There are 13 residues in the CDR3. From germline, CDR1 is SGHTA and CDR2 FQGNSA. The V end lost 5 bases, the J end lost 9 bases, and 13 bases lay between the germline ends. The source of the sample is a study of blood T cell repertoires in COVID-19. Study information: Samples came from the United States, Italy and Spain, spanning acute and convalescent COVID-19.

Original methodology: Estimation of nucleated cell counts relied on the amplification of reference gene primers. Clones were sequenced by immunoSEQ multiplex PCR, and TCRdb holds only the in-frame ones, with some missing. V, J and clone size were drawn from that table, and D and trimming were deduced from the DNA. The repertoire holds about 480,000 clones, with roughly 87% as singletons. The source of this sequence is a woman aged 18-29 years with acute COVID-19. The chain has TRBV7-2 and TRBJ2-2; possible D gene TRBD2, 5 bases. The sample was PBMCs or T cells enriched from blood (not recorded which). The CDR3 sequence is CASSPLRDRELFF. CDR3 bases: TGTGCCAGCAGCCCCCTGAGGGATAGGGAGCTGTTTTTT.